The next 27 T cell receptor beta chains were all read from a single sample in a study of T-cell memory formation after mild COVID-19. TCRdb re-called the 5' RACE reads with MiXCR, one entry per CDR3 protein. The data show approximately 500,000 distinct CDR3 sequences, 25% seen once. The sequenced material came from PBMCs or a T cell subset sorted from them (not recorded which). The receptors here all came from an adult woman who had mild COVID-19 (a few samples of this study predate the infection). Cell type and time point are not known.

This clonotype was counted only a few times. The V and J genes are TRBV7-8 and TRBJ2-2; 7 bases fit TRBD1. Germline CDR1 reads SGHVS; CDR2 reads FQNEAQ. The V and J ends lost 4 bases and 4 bases, in that order; junction bases with no gene match: 9. The CDR3 is 16 residues long. The CDR3 sequence is CASSSVRGPGTGELFF. The CDR3 nucleotides read TGTGCCAGCAGCTCCGTGAGGGGGCCGGGCACCGGGGAGCTGTTTTTT. The complete variable domain, with remaining parts taken from reference TRBV7-8 and TRBJ2-2, reads GAGVSQSPRYKVAKRGQDVALRCDPISGHVSLFWYQQALGQGPEFLTYFQNEAQLDKSGLPSDRFFAERPEGSVSTLKIQRTQQEDSAVYLCASSSVRGPGTGELFFGEGSRLTVL.

This chain connects TRBV5-1 to TRBJ2-2; a weak D match, TRBD1 (5 bases). Germline CDR1 and CDR2: SGHRS and YFSETQ. V lost 0 bases and J 0 bases, leaving 9 bases between the germline ends. This CDR3 is 16 amino acids long. CDR3: CASSLVGAANTGELFF. CDR3 in DNA: TGCGCCAGCAGCTTGGTTGGGGCAGCGAACACCGGGGAGCTGTTTTTT.

The sample holds a few counts of this clonotype. The chain employs TRBV12-3 or TRBV12-4 and TRBJ1-3; D ambiguous. V was trimmed by 6 bases and J by 2 bases, leaving 17 bases between them. The CDR3 length is 16 residues. CDR3 region: CASSLPPTEPGNTIYF. DNA of the CDR3: TGTGCCAGCAGCCTCCCTCCAACGGAACCTGGAAACACCATATATTTT.

In its sample, this clonotype was seen a few times. V and J are TRBV6-2 or TRBV6-3 and TRBJ2-1, with D perhaps TRBD1 or TRBD2 (5 bases each). The V and J ends lost 5 bases and 6 bases respectively, with 23 bases between them. In germline, CDR1 is MNHEY, CDR2 SVGEGT. This CDR3 is built from 17 residues. Here the CDR3 reads CASSQSYPGPPPNEQFF. The CDR3, as DNA: TGTGCCAGCAGTCAAAGCTACCCGGGACCCCCTCCCAATGAGCAGTTCTTC.

The rearrangement joins TRBV5-1 to TRBJ1-6; 9 bases match TRBD1. This CDR3 is 15 amino acids long. CDR1 SGHRS and CDR2 YFSETQ come from the germline V gene. The J segment lost 11 bases and the V segment lost 0 bases, leaving 6 bases of the junction unmatched. The CDR3 sequence: CASSLVGQGMTPLHF. Here the CDR3 DNA reads TGCGCCAGCAGCTTGGTGGGACAGGGTATGACACCCCTCCACTTT.

This clonotype appeared a few times. The rearrangement joins TRBV7-9 to TRBJ2-3; a weak D match, TRBD2 (6 bases). Germline V gene sequence: CDR1 SEHNR, CDR2 FQNEAQ (reference sequence). This CDR3 spans 12 amino acids. V was clipped by 0 bases and J by 8 bases, with 6 bases between them. CDR3 sequence: CASSLAGGTQYF. CDR3 sequence (DNA): TGTGCCAGCAGCTTAGCGGGAGGTACGCAGTATTTT.

This clonotype appeared a few times. The chain carries TRBV9 and TRBJ2-3; weak D call: TRBD2 (6 bases). Trimming took 0 bases from V and 6 from J, leaving 8 bases between them. CDR1 and CDR2 (germline): SGDLS, YYNGEE. The CDR3 extends over 13 amino acids. CDR3 loop: CASSVVAGDTQYF. In DNA form, the CDR3 reads TGTGCCAGCAGCGTAGTGGCGGGGGATACGCAGTATTTT.

The chain is built from TRBV12-3 or TRBV12-4 and TRBJ2-7; TRBD1 aligns across 7 bases. Unmatched junction bases numbered 6, after V lost 6 bases and J lost 1 base. This CDR3 contains 14 residues. The CDR3 spells CASRPGQLSYEQYF. The CDR3 DNA follows: TGTGCCAGCAGACCGGGACAGCTATCCTACGAGCAGTACTTC.

This clonotype was counted ten times or more. The rearrangement joins TRBV12-3 or TRBV12-4 to TRBJ2-2; D unresolved. The CDR3 sequence is 13 residues long. Trimming took 1 base from V and 4 from J, leaving 4 bases between them. CDR3 sequence (DNA): TGTGCCAGCAGTTTAGGAGCCACCGGGGAGCTGTTTTTT. Protein sequence: CASSLGATGELFF.

The J gene is TRBJ2-5, the V gene TRBV14, with D possibly being TRBD1 (7 bases). Between the trimmed V and J ends, which lost 4 bases and 5 bases, there was a span of 17 bases. This CDR3 is 15 amino acids long. Germline assignment: CDR1 SGHDN and CDR2 FVKESK. CDR3 amino acids: CASSPEEGAAETQYF. The CDR3 DNA follows: TGTGCCAGCAGCCCCGAGGAGGGGGCCGCGGAGACCCAGTACTTC.

This clonotype was seen only a few times. The chain combines TRBV12-3 or TRBV12-4 with TRBJ2-1; weak D call: TRBD2 (6 bases). Trimming left V 6 bases short and J 7 bases short, with 13 bases between. This CDR3 is built from 13 residues. The DNA for the CDR3 is TGTGCCAGCAGAGGCGGGAAGCATAATGAGCAGTTCTTC. Protein: CASRGGKHNEQFF.

The table lists this clonotype with a few counts. This chain connects TRBV7-2 to TRBJ2-1; D may correspond to TRBD1 or TRBD2 (7 bases each). Germline CDR1 and CDR2: SGHTA and FQGNSA. CDR3 length equals 15 residues. V lost 5 bases to trimming and J lost 8 bases, with 19 bases between them. The CDR3 region has the DNA TGTGCCAGCAGCGAGCAGGGGGGGTTAGTCCATGAGCAGTTCTTC. It encodes CASSEQGGLVHEQFF.

This chain connects TRBV2 to TRBJ1-2; TRBD1 is a possible D gene (6 bases). Germline V gene sequence: CDR1 SNHLY, CDR2 FYNNEI. The ends were cut back, 6 bases at V and 7 bases at J, with 21 bases in the middle. CDR3 size: 15 residues. CDR3 residues: CASSSGTSLGAGYTF. CDR3 coding DNA: TGTGCCAGCAGCTCCGGGACATCCCTAGGAGCTGGCTACACCTTC.

This clonotype turned up a few times. This rearrangement joins TRBV5-1 to TRBJ2-3; D might be TRBD1 (6 bases). Trimming pared 2 bases from V and 2 bases from J, leaving 12 bases between. The CDR3 has 15 amino acids. Germline V gives CDR1 SGHRS, CDR2 YFSETQ. This CDR3 is CASSFGTRDTDTQYF. DNA of the CDR3: TGCGCCAGCAGCTTCGGGACAAGGGACACAGATACGCAGTATTTT.

The rearrangement joins TRBV4-1 to TRBJ2-1; 10 positions agree with TRBD1. Trimming cost V 4 bases and J 4 bases; bases outside gene matches: 4. Germline values: CDR1 MGHRA, CDR2 YSYEKL. The CDR3 is made up of 15 amino acids. DNA of the CDR3: TGCGCCAGCAGCCCGGGACAGGGGATTTACAATGAGCAGTTCTTC. Encoded protein: CASSPGQGIYNEQFF.

The rearrangement joins TRBV7-9 to TRBJ2-7; 8 nucleotides agree with TRBD2. In germline, CDR1 is SEHNR, CDR2 FQNEAQ (reference sequence). This CDR3 is 16 amino acids long. Trimming at V came to 1 base and at J to 1 base, leaving 6 bases not matched to a gene. The CDR3 loop is CASSLGGGGPSYEQYF. CDR3 nucleotides: TGTGCCAGCAGCTTAGGTGGCGGGGGGCCATCCTACGAGCAGTACTTC.

This clonotype was seen a handful of times. The chain joins TRBV5-5 to TRBJ2-2, with D possibly being TRBD2 (6 bases). Trimming cost V 0 bases and J 3 bases, with 9 bases left between them. The germline gives CDR1 SGHKS, CDR2 YYEKEE (reference sequence). The CDR3 sequence is 15 residues long. DNA of the CDR3: TGTGCCAGCAGCTTGGTTGCGGGGCACACCGGGGAGCTGTTTTTT. Translated, it gives CASSLVAGHTGELFF.

The chain couples TRBV6-6 to TRBJ2-5, with TRBD2 matching 8 bases. The CDR3 is 16 residues long. Unmatched junction bases numbered 13, after V lost 8 bases and J lost 2 bases. Per germline, CDR1 MNHNY and CDR2 SVGAGI (reference sequence). CDR3 sequence reads: CASPPGAGDLQETQYF. The CDR3 coding sequence is TGTGCCAGCCCCCCAGGAGCGGGGGACTTACAAGAGACCCAGTACTTC.

The chain couples TRBV7-6 to TRBJ2-3; 7 bases map to TRBD1. Germline V gene data show CDR1 as SGHVS and CDR2 as FNYEAQ. The junction had 4 bases not matched to a gene; V was cut back by 0 bases and J by 7 bases. The CDR3 has 14 amino acids. For the CDR3, the DNA is TGTGCCAGCAGCTTAGCGCAAGGGGGCAATACGCAGTATTTT. Protein sequence: CASSLAQGGNTQYF.

The gene calls are TRBV5-4 and TRBJ2-2, with 7 positions matching TRBD1. This CDR3 region has 16 residues. V lost 5 bases and J lost 4; bases outside the gene matches: 11. Germline lookup yields CDR1 SGHNT and CDR2 YYREEE (reference sequence). CDR3 sequence (DNA): TGTGCCAGCAGTCCCCCACCGGGACAGCCCACCGGGGAGCTGTTTTTT. Its translation is CASSPPPGQPTGELFF.

The chain joins TRBV7-9 to TRBJ2-1; 13 nucleotides line up with TRBD2. Germline V CDR1 and CDR2: SEHNR, FQNEAQ (reference sequence). The CDR3 sequence is 15 residues long. Unmatched junction bases numbered 6, after V lost 4 bases and J lost 9 bases. The CDR3 bases are TGTGCCAGCAGCTCAGGACTAGCGGGAGTCGGTGAGCAGTTCTTC. It is translated as CASSSGLAGVGEQFF.

The rearrangement joins TRBV12-3 or TRBV12-4 to TRBJ1-3; D may be TRBD1 (5 bases). The CDR3 sequence is 15 residues long. Trimming shortened V by 1 base and J by 0 bases, and 7 bases separated the two germline ends. The CDR3 region has the DNA TGTGCCAGCAGTTTAGTCGGGGCCTCTGGAAACACCATATATTTT. Translating gives CASSLVGASGNTIYF.

V is TRBV6-1 and J is TRBJ2-7; TRBD2 matches 7 bases. Trimming cost V 6 bases and J 1 base; bases outside gene matches: 3. The CDR3 runs to 13 residues. Germline V gene lookup returns CDR1 MNHNS and CDR2 SASEGT. CDR3 nucleotides: TGTGCCAGCAGGGCTAGCGGATCCTACGAGCAGTACTTC. It codes for CASRASGSYEQYF.

The chain uses TRBV19 and TRBJ1-1; D is uncertain. Germline assignment: CDR1 LNHDA and CDR2 SQIVND (reference sequence). The CDR3 is made up of 13 amino acids. V lost 5 bases and J lost 1, with 8 bases in between. CDR3 sequence: CASSQLWNTEAFF. CDR3 coding DNA: TGTGCCAGTAGTCAACTCTGGAACACTGAAGCTTTCTTT.

The chain recombines TRBV9 with TRBJ1-1; perhaps TRBD1 as D (6 bases). The V end lost 0 bases, the J end lost 8 bases, and 11 bases lay between the germline ends. Germline values: CDR1 SGDLS, CDR2 YYNGEE. The CDR3 totals 13 residues. CDR3 DNA sequence: TGTGCCAGCAGCGTAGGCCAGGGGCCCGAAGCTTTCTTT. The encoded protein is CASSVGQGPEAFF.

This clonotype showed up just a few times. V gene TRBV5-1 combines with J gene TRBJ2-3; 7 positions agree with TRBD1. The CDR3 extends over 14 amino acids. Germline CDR1 is SGHRS and CDR2 is YFSETQ. V lost 2 bases to trimming and J lost 3 bases; unmatched junction nucleotides: 3. CDR3: CASSLGTATDTQYF. Here the CDR3 DNA reads TGCGCCAGCAGCTTAGGGACAGCTACAGATACGCAGTATTTT.

This clonotype was counted between two and nine times. The V gene is TRBV4-1, the J gene TRBJ2-2; D might be TRBD2 (6 bases). The germline V and J ends were trimmed by 1 base and 2 bases, with 11 bases remaining between them. The CDR3 has 16 amino acids. CDR1 and CDR2 from the germline V gene are MGHRA and YSYEKL. The CDR3 DNA sequence: TGCGCCAGCAGCCAAGCGCGGGGCTTCAACACCGGGGAGCTGTTTTTT. Amino acids: CASSQARGFNTGELFF.